This record covers a single TCR beta chain. Looked up from germline, CDR1 is MNHEY and CDR2 is SMNVEV (reference sequence). The CDR3 sequence is 13 residues long. V was pared by 5 bases and J by 5 bases, with 12 bases between. The sample comes from a study of blood T cell repertoires in COVID-19. Across the study: PBMCs, B-cell-depleted T cells, or T cells provided the cDNA or gDNA that made up the material.

Per the original methods: Amplification of reference gene primers provided the estimated nucleated cell counts. TCRdb's copy holds only in-frame clones and misses some; the assay was immunoSEQ multiplex PCR. The V and J calls and clone size come from that table; D and trimming were worked out from the DNA. The sample has 200,000 to 300,000 clones; roughly 86% are singletons. The sequencing input was peripheral blood. V usage is TRBV27 and J usage is TRBJ2-5; D is ambiguous. This clonotype originated in a woman in her thirties who had recovered from COVID-19. CDR3 in amino acids: CASSLGSSETQYF. The CDR3 nucleotides read TGTGCCAGCAGTCTCGGGTCTTCGGAGACCCAGTACTTC.